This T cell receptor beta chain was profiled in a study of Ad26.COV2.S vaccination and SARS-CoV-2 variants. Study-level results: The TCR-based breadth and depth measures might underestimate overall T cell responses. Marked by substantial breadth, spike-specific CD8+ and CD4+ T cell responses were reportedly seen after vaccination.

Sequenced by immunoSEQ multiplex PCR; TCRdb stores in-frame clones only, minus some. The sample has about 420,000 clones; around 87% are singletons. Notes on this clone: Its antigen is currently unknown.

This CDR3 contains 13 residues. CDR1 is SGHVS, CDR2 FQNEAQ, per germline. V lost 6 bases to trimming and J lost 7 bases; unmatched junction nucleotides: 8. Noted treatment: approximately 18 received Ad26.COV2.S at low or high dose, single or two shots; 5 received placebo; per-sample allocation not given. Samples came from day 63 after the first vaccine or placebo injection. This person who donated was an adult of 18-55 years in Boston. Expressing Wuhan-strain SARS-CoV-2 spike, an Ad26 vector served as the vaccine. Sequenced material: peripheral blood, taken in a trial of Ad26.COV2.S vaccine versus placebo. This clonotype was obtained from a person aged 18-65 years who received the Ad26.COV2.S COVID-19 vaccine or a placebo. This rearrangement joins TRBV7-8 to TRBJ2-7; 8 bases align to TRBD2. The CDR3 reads CASSDGGAAEQYF. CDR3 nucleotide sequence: TGTGCCAGCAGTGACGGGGGGGCGGCGGAGCAGTACTTC.